Listed below are T cell receptor beta chains from one sample, sequenced in a study of blood T cell repertoires in COVID-19. Sequencing used immunoSEQ multiplex PCR; TCRdb keeps in-frame clones, though not all of them. This sample has around 250,000 clones, with around 88% found just once. Specimen: peripheral blood. The receptor source for this set is a man older than 75 with acute or convalescent COVID-19. The CDR3 runs from the conserved cysteine through the conserved F or W. A D gene is named only where the DNA matches it firmly. Clone size is shown for a subset of rows, as once, few, many or a class of expanded clone.

few	TRBD1	TRBV5-6	TRBJ2-7	TGTGCCAGCAGCCGGGACAGCTATTCCTCCTACGAGCAGTACTTC	CASSRDSYSSYEQYF
-	-	TRBV5-4	TRBJ2-2	TGTGCCAGCAGCCTCCCCGGCGGGGAGCTGTTTTTT	CASSLPGGELFF
-	TRBD1	TRBV5-5	TRBJ1-3	TGTGCCAGCAGCTTGGGGACAGGGATGGTTGGAAACACCATATATTTT	CASSLGTGMVGNTIYF
-	TRBD1	TRBV7-9	TRBJ1-5	TGTGCCAGCAGCTTAAGAGGACAGGGAAATCAGCCCCAGCATTTT	CASSLRGQGNQPQHF
once	-	TRBV28	TRBJ1-5	TGTGCCAGCTCCAAAGCGGGGGCCACACGGGGTCAGCCCCAGCATTTT	CASSKAGATRGQPQHF
-	-	TRBV20-1	TRBJ2-1	TGCAGTGCAACTACGTCAGCCTTGAATTTCTTC	CSATTSALNFF
-	-	TRBV28	TRBJ1-4	TGTGCCAGCAGTTCAGGGTGGGGTGAAAAACTGTTTTTT	CASSSGWGEKLFF
-	-	TRBV28	TRBJ1-6	TGTGCCAGCAGTTTGCGGTCCGGGACACCCAATTCACCCCTCCACTTT	CASSLRSGTPNSPLHF
once	-	TRBV19	TRBJ1-6	TGTGCCAGTAGCAGTGTTTCAAATTCACCCCTCCACTTT	CASSSVSNSPLHF
-	TRBD2	TRBV3-1/TRBV3-2	TRBJ2-3	TGTGCCAGCAGCCAAGATCCCTCCGGAAGCGGGGGTTACACAGATACGCAGTATTTT	CASSQDPSGSGGYTDTQYF
once	TRBD2	TRBV18	TRBJ2-4	TGTGCCAGCTCACCCTCGGGGGGACAAAACATTCAGTACTTC	CASSPSGGQNIQYF
-	TRBD1	TRBV28	TRBJ2-7	TGTGCCAGCAGACGACAGGGTGGGAGCGAGCAGTACTTC	CASRRQGGSEQYF
-	TRBD1	TRBV27	TRBJ1-1	TGTGCCAGCAGTTTCACCGGACAGGGTGAAGCTTTCTTT	CASSFTGQGEAFF
-	-	TRBV6-5	TRBJ1-5	TGTGCCAGCAGTCTACAGGATTTGGGCAATCAGCCCCAGCATTTT	CASSLQDLGNQPQHF
-	-	TRBV27	TRBJ2-1	TGTGCCAGCAGTTTATCCGGGACACAAATGTACAATGAGCAGTTCTTC	CASSLSGTQMYNEQFF
-	-	TRBV12-5	TRBJ2-2	TGTGCTAGTGGACCCGGACAAACTTCCACCGGGGAGCTGTTTTTT	CASGPGQTSTGELFF
-	-	TRBV2	TRBJ1-1	TGTGCCAGCAGAGGGGACTCTCAGAACACTGAAGCTTTCTTT	CASRGDSQNTEAFF
-	-	TRBV11-2	TRBJ1-1	TGTGCCAGCAGCTTTAGCCCGAGAGGGGGTGAAGCTTTCTTT	CASSFSPRGGEAFF
-	-	TRBV6-1	TRBJ1-2	TGTGCCAGCAGTTCACAGGCCGGGAACTATGGCTACACCTTC	CASSSQAGNYGYTF
-	-	TRBV2	TRBJ2-1	TGTGCCAGCACTACTAGAAGGGACTACAATGAGCAGTTCTTC	CASTTRRDYNEQFF
-	-	TRBV19	TRBJ1-2	TGTGCCAGTAGTATTACCCCCGCCGGTCGGGGCTACACCTTC	CASSITPAGRGYTF
-	TRBD1	TRBV28	TRBJ2-1	TGTGCCAGCAGTTTAACAGGGGAATCGTACAATGAGCAGTTCTTC	CASSLTGESYNEQFF
-	TRBD1	TRBV4-3	TRBJ2-7	TGCGCCAGCAGCCCCTCCCCTCCGGACAGGGCTTCCTACGAGCAGTACTTC	CASSPSPPDRASYEQYF
-	-	TRBV5-4	TRBJ1-5	TGTGCCAGCAGCCTGGCAGGGTCTCGTCAGCCCCAGCATTTT	CASSLAGSRQPQHF
-	-	TRBV29-1	TRBJ1-1	TGCAGCGTTGTTAGGGACGCGAGGGAGGTGAACACTGAAGCTTTCTTT	CSVVRDAREVNTEAFF
-	-	TRBV6-5	TRBJ1-5	TGTGCCAGCCGCGGGGAAACTAATCAGCCCCAGCATTTT	CASRGETNQPQHF
-	-	TRBV7-9	TRBJ1-1	TGTGCCAGCAGCTTAGGGTGGGAGTTTTCGGCAGCTTTCTTT	CASSLGWEFSAAFF
-	-	TRBV5-1	TRBJ2-7	TGCGCCAGCAGCTCGGACTCAATCTCCTACGAGCAGTACTTC	CASSSDSISYEQYF
-	-	TRBV27	TRBJ1-6	TGTGCCAGCAGTTTAGGGGCAGACTCTTTTTCACCCCTCCACTTT	CASSLGADSFSPLHF
-	-	TRBV29-1	TRBJ1-6	TGCAGCGCAACCTTTACGCAGGGCGCCAATTCACCCCTCCACTTT	CSATFTQGANSPLHF
once	-	TRBV5-1	TRBJ1-1	TGCGCCAGCAGCTTGGCCGTAGGGGCTGTAGCTTTCTTT	CASSLAVGAVAFF
-	-	TRBV25-1	TRBJ1-2	TGTGCCAGCATGAACAGATTGAATCAGGGCTACACCTTC	CASMNRLNQGYTF
once	-	TRBV11-3	TRBJ1-1	TGTGCCAGCAGCTCTCGGGACAAGAACACTGAAGCTTTCTTT	CASSSRDKNTEAFF
-	-	TRBV19	TRBJ1-6	TGTGCCAGTAGTATGCTGTTTAGCAATTCACCCCTCCACTTT	CASSMLFSNSPLHF
-	-	TRBV5-1	TRBJ2-3	TGCGCCAGCAGCGAAGGGGATCGCACAGATACGCAGTATTTT	CASSEGDRTDTQYF
-	TRBD1	TRBV19	TRBJ2-7	TGTGCCAGCCGGACAGGGGCCAATTCCTACGAGCAGTACTTC	CASRTGANSYEQYF
few	-	TRBV7-8	TRBJ1-1	TGTGCCAGCAGCCCACCAGGGTTGACGAACACTGAAGCTTTCTTT	CASSPPGLTNTEAFF
-	-	TRBV2	TRBJ1-6	TGTGCCAGCAGCCCATCAACCAGACAGGCTAATTCACCCCTCCACTTT	CASSPSTRQANSPLHF
-	-	TRBV7-9	TRBJ2-7	TGTGCCAGCAGCTTAGGGGGAGGGGGCGAGCAGTACTTC	CASSLGGGGEQYF
-	TRBD1	TRBV2	TRBJ2-7	TGTGCCAGCAGTGAAGCAAGGGGGCCGGCTGGGGCTCGGCAGTACTTC	CASSEARGPAGARQYF
once	TRBD1	TRBV19	TRBJ1-2	TGTGCCAGTAGCAACAGGGGACAGACAGAAGGCTACACCTTC	CASSNRGQTEGYTF
-	-	TRBV28	TRBJ1-2	TGTGCCAGCAGTTCCCTAACCGGGGACTATGGCTACACCTTC	CASSSLTGDYGYTF
-	TRBD1	TRBV29-1	TRBJ2-2	TGCAGCGCCCTAGGGCAGGGGGCAGCGAACACCGGGGAGCTGTTTTTT	CSALGQGAANTGELFF
-	TRBD1	TRBV6-5	TRBJ1-2	TGTGCCAGCAGTTCCCAGGGGGCGCGAGGTGGCTACACCTTC	CASSSQGARGGYTF